This T cell receptor (beta chain) was documented in a study of beta chain features in type 1 diabetes. Overall study: Cells sorted and examined across all samples totaled almost 110 million. Study-wide points: People with Type 1 diabetes carried modestly yet significantly shorter TCRB CDR3s in all four CD4+ subsets. In type 1 diabetes patients, VDJ junctions had fewer insertions; deletions at these junctions were more frequent.

CD4+ naive, central memory, regulatory and stem cell-like memory cells were sorted via CD45RO/CCR7/CD25/CD127/CD95/CD27. Purity exceeded 98% in all sorted populations. This clone was counted between two and nine times. Its cognate antigen is unknown. The germline CDR1 and CDR2 sequences are GTSNPN and SVGIG (reference sequence). The CDR3 totals 11 residues. V dropped 4 bases and J dropped 8 bases, with 11 bases sitting between them. Expressed TCRB transcripts were sequenced after all isolated RNA was converted to cDNA. Repertoires were generated with immunoSEQ multiplex PCR, while TCRdb's copy carries only in-frame clones and drops some. The data hold around 690,000 clones, with around 12% observed a single time.

The J gene is TRBJ1-2, the V gene TRBV30, with unresolved D. What was sequenced was naive CD4+ T cells from blood. The TCR originated in a man aged 30 to 39 with type 1 diabetes. CDR3 sequence (DNA): TGTGCCTGGAACCTGAGTGGGGGCTACACCTTC. As protein: CAWNLSGGYTF.